The T cell receptor (beta chain) under discussion was sequenced for a study of cytomegalovirus exposure and HLA in healthy donors. Overall study context: Earlier findings included 117 million unique TCR beta sequences obtained from 150 million to 200 million T cells. Around 85 million unique TCRs from HLA-typed donors were held in an early data release. Study-level points and caveats: It was taken for granted in presence/absence analyses that sequencing depth across donors was roughly uniform.

The donors (healthy individuals) were bone marrow donors. PCR involved 60 Vbeta and 13 Jbeta primers. The table came from immunoSEQ multiplex PCR; TCRdb's copy has only in-frame clones and leaves some out. This table has around 64,000 clones, over 60% appearing once. In its sample, this clone was seen once. Its antigen is as yet unknown. The sequence was obtained from a man younger than 40 in good health and CMV-seropositive. Sequenced: PBMCs.

CDR3 nucleotides: TGCGCCAGCAGTCAATCAGCGTGCTCCACTGAAGCTTTCTTT. It codes for CASSQSACSTEAFF. J is TRBJ1-1 and V is TRBV23-1; D remains ambiguous. TRBV23-1 is flagged as an ORF with uncertain function. CDR3 size: 14 residues. V lost 0 bases, J lost 4 bases, and 9 bases lay in between.